This TCR beta chain was sequenced for a study of blood T cell repertoires in COVID-19. Some clones are missing from TCRdb's copy, which holds only in-frame ones; the method was immunoSEQ multiplex PCR. The table records more than 85,000 clones, about 86% of them present only once. Germline assignment: CDR1 MDHEN and CDR2 SYDVKM. Deletions cut 5 bases from V and 9 bases from J, with 14 bases between. CDR3 length: 13 amino acids. This chain links TRBV28 with TRBJ1-5, with D hard to call. The source of this sequence is a man at least 80 years old with acute or convalescent COVID-19. The source material was peripheral blood. DNA of the CDR3: TGTGCCAGCAGTGGCGGAGCGGTCGTGCCCCAGCATTTT. Translation gives CASSGGAVVPQHF.